A single sample gave rise to the 18 T cell receptor beta chains below, sequenced in a study of blood T cell repertoires in COVID-19. TCRdb keeps only in-frame clones here, not all; method: immunoSEQ multiplex PCR. The sample includes about 260,000 clones, roughly four fifths of them seen just once. Specimen: PBMCs or T cells enriched from blood (not recorded which). The receptor set was obtained from a man between 25 and 39 years old with acute COVID-19.

This clone was recorded a few times. CDR3 sequence: CASSVGGSSYNEQFF. Here the CDR3 DNA reads TGTGCCAGCAGCGTGGGGGGGAGCTCCTACAATGAGCAGTTCTTC. This chain joins TRBV19 and TRBJ2-1; 7 bases align to TRBD2. Per the germline V gene, CDR1 is LNHDA and CDR2 is SQIVND (reference sequence). Trimming cost V 9 bases and J 0 bases; bases outside gene matches: 8. CDR3 length: 15 residues. The whole variable domain, remainder taken from reference TRBV19 and TRBJ2-1, is DGGITQSPKYLFRKEGQNVTLSCEQNLNHDAMYWYRQDPGQGLRLIYYSQIVNDFQKGDIAEGYSVSREKKESFPLTVTSAQKNPTAFYLCASSVGGSSYNEQFFGPGTRLTVL.

The chain links TRBV7-2 to TRBJ2-5; TRBD2 aligns across 14 bases. The germline gives CDR1 SGHTA, CDR2 FQGNSA. The CDR3 covers 18 residues. After removal of 2 bases from V and 2 bases from J, the junction contained 7 bases not matched to a gene. CDR3 nucleotide sequence: TGTGCCAGCAGCTTATCGACTAGCGGGGGGGCTAGGCAAGAGACCCAGTACTTC. This sequence encodes CASSLSTSGGARQETQYF.

The chain recombines TRBV5-5 with TRBJ1-6; no clear D gene. CDR1 and CDR2 from the germline V gene are SGHKS and YYEKEE (reference sequence). This CDR3 region has 16 residues. Trimming removed 2 bases at V and 0 bases at J, with 9 bases between. The CDR3 loop reads CASSFQISSYNSPLHF. The CDR3 DNA reads as TGTGCCAGCAGCTTCCAGATCTCCTCCTATAATTCACCCCTCCACTTT.

The CDR3 DNA follows: TGTGCCAGCAGCTTAGGGACTACCCCAATGGAGCAGTTCTTC. Residues: CASSLGTTPMEQFF. The chain uses TRBV7-2 and TRBJ2-1; perhaps TRBD2 as D (6 bases). Germline V gene lookup returns CDR1 SGHTA and CDR2 FQGNSA. V gave up 1 base and J gave up 10 bases, with 14 bases separating them. CDR3 length: 14 residues.

V gene TRBV18 combines with J gene TRBJ1-5; D is unclear. V was clipped by 2 bases and J by 2 bases, with 10 bases between them. The CDR3 runs to 15 residues. The V gene's germline CDR1 is KGHSH and CDR2 LQKENI. CDR3 nucleotide sequence: TGTGCCAGCTCACCAAAGAGGGTGGGCAATCAGCCCCAGCATTTT. Translating gives CASSPKRVGNQPQHF.

The chain combines TRBV18 with TRBJ1-1; 8 bases are shared with TRBD1. With V trimmed by 4 bases and J by 4 bases, 5 bases remained unmatched. The CDR3 has 14 residues. Germline values: CDR1 KGHSH, CDR2 LQKENI. CDR3 coding DNA: TGTGCCAGCTCACTCCAGGGGGCGAGCACTGAAGCTTTCTTT. Translating it yields CASSLQGASTEAFF.

The table lists this clone with a count of one. The chain employs TRBV5-1 and TRBJ1-6; D not resolved. This CDR3 is 15 amino acids long. Deletions cut 4 bases from V and 7 bases from J, with 15 bases between. Germline CDR1 is SGHRS and CDR2 is YFSETQ. CDR3: CASSPMRVENSPLHF. The CDR3 DNA sequence: TGCGCCAGCAGCCCCATGCGGGTTGAGAATTCACCCCTCCACTTT.

This clone was seen many times. The CDR3 spells CASSLGPPPEAFF. The CDR3 DNA reads TGTGCCAGCAGCTTAGGGCCACCACCAGAAGCTTTCTTT. J is TRBJ1-1 and V is TRBV11-2; D remains unclear. Germline V gene lookup returns CDR1 SGHAT and CDR2 FQNNGV. V lost 1 base, J lost 8 bases, and 11 bases lay in between. The CDR3 is made up of 13 amino acids.

The chain recombines TRBV11-2 with TRBJ1-2, with TRBD1 matching over 10 bases. CDR3 length: 18 amino acids. J was trimmed by 7 bases and V by 0 bases; bases with no gene match: 14. Germline V gene lookup returns CDR1 SGHAT and CDR2 FQNNGV. CDR3 region: CASSLDRSTGGAESGYTF. The CDR3 coding sequence is TGTGCCAGCAGCTTAGATAGGTCGACAGGGGGCGCTGAGAGTGGCTACACCTTC.

The J gene is TRBJ2-3, the V gene TRBV10-3, with 12 bases that match TRBD1. The CDR3 loop spans 15 amino acids. Looked up from germline, CDR1 is ENHRY and CDR2 is SYGVKD. Trimming cost V 2 bases and J 4 bases; bases outside gene matches: 1. CDR3 sequence reads: CAISEGDRGPDTQYF. The CDR3 DNA is TGTGCCATCAGTGAGGGGGACAGGGGGCCAGATACGCAGTATTTT.

The V call is TRBV10-3, the J call TRBJ1-2; D is perhaps TRBD1 (6 bases). V dropped 2 bases and J dropped 4 bases, with 8 bases sitting between them. Germline-derived CDR1 and CDR2 are ENHRY and SYGVKD. The CDR3 extends over 13 amino acids. The CDR3: CAISEGTSYGYTF. The CDR3 nucleotides read TGTGCCATCAGTGAGGGGACAAGCTATGGCTACACCTTC.

CDR3 sequence reads: CASSSTVNYGYTF. CDR3 nucleotides: TGTGCCAGCAGCTCGACAGTGAACTATGGCTACACCTTC. The V and J genes are TRBV7-8 and TRBJ1-2, with a possible D match to TRBD1 (5 bases). The CDR3 loop spans 13 amino acids. The V end lost 4 bases, the J end lost 2 bases, and 8 bases lay between the germline ends. In germline, CDR1 is SGHVS, CDR2 FQNEAQ.

This sequence joins TRBV4-1 and TRBJ2-5; 10 bases map to TRBD2. The CDR3 consists of 18 residues. The germline gives CDR1 MGHRA, CDR2 YSYEKL. The ends lost 3 bases at V and 0 bases at J; junction bases unmatched: 10. The CDR3 here is CASSHALRAGGNQETQYF. The CDR3 DNA sequence: TGCGCCAGCAGCCACGCGCTCCGAGCGGGAGGGAACCAAGAGACCCAGTACTTC.

The rearrangement joins TRBV10-2 to TRBJ2-7, with 11 bases identical to TRBD1. The CDR3 consists of 15 residues. Germline CDR1 and CDR2: WSHSY and SAAADI. The V and J ends lost 6 bases and 4 bases, in that order; junction bases with no gene match: 8. The CDR3 region has the DNA TGCGCCAGCAGGCTGGACAGGGGGCTGATGTACGAGCAGTACGTC. Its translation is CASRLDRGLMYEQYV.

The J gene is TRBJ1-2, the V gene TRBV18; D perhaps matches TRBD1 (5 bases). This CDR3 spans 19 amino acids. The V end was cut by 0 bases, the J end by 1 base, with 21 bases between. Germline CDR1 is KGHSH and CDR2 is LQKENI. CDR3 DNA sequence: TGTGCCAGCTCACCACCCCGGATCGCACAGGACCCCTTTAACTATGGCTACACCTTC. It encodes CASSPPRIAQDPFNYGYTF.

The chain employs TRBV27 and TRBJ1-1; D is perhaps TRBD1 (6 bases). V lost 5 bases and J 1 base, leaving 14 bases between the germline ends. The CDR3 spans 15 residues. Germline CDR1 is MNHEY and CDR2 is SMNVEV (reference sequence). CDR3 loop: CASSLPGTRNTEAFF. As DNA, the CDR3 is TGTGCCAGCAGTCTACCCGGGACAAGGAACACTGAAGCTTTCTTT.

This clone appeared a single time. The J gene is TRBJ2-1, the V gene TRBV11-3, with TRBD2 matching over 8 bases. V trimming: 4 bases; J trimming: 2 bases; junction bases outside the gene matches: 7. The CDR3 totals 16 residues. Germline V lookup: CDR1 SGHNT, CDR2 YENEEA. CDR3 region: CASSSFQREPYNEQFF. In DNA, the CDR3 is TGTGCCAGCAGCTCGTTCCAGCGGGAGCCCTACAATGAGCAGTTCTTC. The full variable domain, in which reference TRBV11-3 and TRBJ2-1 provide the parts outside the CDR3, is EAGVVQSPRYKIIEKKQPVAFWCNPISGHNTLYWYLQNLGQGPELLIRYENEEAVDDSQLPKDRFSAERLKGVDSTLKIQPAELGDSAVYLCASSSFQREPYNEQFFGPGTRLTVL.

The chain links TRBV7-9 to TRBJ2-1; D possibly corresponds to TRBD1 (5 bases). This CDR3 is built from 13 residues. Germline CDR1 is SEHNR and CDR2 is FQNEAQ (reference sequence). Trimming pared 1 base from V and 12 bases from J, leaving 13 bases between. This CDR3 reads CASSLGVGAGQFF. The CDR3, as DNA: TGTGCCAGCAGCTTAGGGGTTGGGGCAGGGCAGTTCTTC.